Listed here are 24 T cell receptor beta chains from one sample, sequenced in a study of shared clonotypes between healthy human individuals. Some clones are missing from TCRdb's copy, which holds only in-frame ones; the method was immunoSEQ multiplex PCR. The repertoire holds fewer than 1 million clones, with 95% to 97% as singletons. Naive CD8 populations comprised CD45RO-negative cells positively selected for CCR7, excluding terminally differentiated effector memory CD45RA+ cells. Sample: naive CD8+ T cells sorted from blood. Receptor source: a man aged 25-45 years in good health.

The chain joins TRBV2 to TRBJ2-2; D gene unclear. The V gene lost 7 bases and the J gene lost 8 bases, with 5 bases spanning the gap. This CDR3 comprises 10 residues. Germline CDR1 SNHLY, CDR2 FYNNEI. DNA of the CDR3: TGTGCCAGCAAGGTGGGGGAGCTGTTTTTT. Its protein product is CASKVGELFF.

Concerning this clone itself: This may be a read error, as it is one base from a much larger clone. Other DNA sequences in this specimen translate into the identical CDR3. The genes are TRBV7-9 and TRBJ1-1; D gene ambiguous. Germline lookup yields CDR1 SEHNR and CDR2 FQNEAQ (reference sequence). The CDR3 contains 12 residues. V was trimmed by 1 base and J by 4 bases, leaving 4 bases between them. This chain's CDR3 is CASSLGSTEAFF. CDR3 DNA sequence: TGTGCCAGCAGCTTAGGGAGCACTGAAGCTTTCTTT.

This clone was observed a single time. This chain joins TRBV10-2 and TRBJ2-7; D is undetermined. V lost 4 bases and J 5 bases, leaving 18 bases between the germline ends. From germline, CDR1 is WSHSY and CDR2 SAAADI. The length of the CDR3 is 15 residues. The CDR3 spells CASSGEPWTSNEQYF. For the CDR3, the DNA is TGCGCCAGCAGTGGAGAGCCCTGGACCAGCAACGAGCAGTACTTC.

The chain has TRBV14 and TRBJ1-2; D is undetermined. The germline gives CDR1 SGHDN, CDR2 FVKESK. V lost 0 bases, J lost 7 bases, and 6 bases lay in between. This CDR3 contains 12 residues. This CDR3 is CASSQDHGGYTF. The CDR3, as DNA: TGTGCCAGCAGCCAAGATCACGGTGGCTACACCTTC.

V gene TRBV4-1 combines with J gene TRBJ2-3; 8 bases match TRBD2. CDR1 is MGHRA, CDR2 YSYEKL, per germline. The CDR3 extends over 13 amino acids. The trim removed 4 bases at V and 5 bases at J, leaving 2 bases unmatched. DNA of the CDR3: TGCGCCAGCAGCCCGGGAGGGATAGATACGCAGTATTTT. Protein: CASSPGGIDTQYF.

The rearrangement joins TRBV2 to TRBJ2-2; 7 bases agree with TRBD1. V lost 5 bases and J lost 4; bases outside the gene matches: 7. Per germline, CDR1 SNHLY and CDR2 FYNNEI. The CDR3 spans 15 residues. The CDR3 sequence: CASSQGDVTTGELFF. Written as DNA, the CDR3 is TGTGCCAGCAGTCAGGGGGACGTCACCACCGGGGAGCTGTTTTTT.

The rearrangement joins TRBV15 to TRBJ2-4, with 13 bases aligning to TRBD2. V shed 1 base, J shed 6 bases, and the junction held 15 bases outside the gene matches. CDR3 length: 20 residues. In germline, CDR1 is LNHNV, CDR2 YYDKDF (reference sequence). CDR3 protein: CATSRVPGTSGTGRVNIQYF. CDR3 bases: TGTGCCACCAGCAGAGTTCCCGGGACTAGCGGGACGGGAAGGGTAAACATTCAGTACTTC.

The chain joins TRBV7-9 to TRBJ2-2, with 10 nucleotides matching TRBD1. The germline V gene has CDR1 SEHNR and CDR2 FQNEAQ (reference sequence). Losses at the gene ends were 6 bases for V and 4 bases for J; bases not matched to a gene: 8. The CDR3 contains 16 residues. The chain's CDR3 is CASSFRDRGITGELFF. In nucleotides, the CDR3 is TGTGCCAGCAGTTTCCGGGACAGGGGTATCACCGGGGAGCTGTTTTTT.

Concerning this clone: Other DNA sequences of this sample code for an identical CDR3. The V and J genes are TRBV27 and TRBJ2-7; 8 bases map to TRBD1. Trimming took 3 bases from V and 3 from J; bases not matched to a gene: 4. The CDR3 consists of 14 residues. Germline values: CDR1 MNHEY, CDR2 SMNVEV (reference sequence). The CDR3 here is CASSFGTGYYEQYF. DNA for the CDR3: TGTGCCAGCAGTTTCGGGACAGGTTACTACGAGCAGTACTTC.

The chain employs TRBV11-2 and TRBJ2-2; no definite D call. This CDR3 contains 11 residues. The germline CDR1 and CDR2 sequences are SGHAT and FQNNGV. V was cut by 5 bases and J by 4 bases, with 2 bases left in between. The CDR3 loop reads CASSPTGELFF. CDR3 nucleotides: TGTGCCAGCAGCCCCACCGGGGAGCTGTTTTTT.

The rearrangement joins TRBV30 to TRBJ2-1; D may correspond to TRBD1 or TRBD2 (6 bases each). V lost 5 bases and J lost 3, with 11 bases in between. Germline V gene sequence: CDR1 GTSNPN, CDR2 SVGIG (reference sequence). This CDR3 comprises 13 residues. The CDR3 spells CAWEGGYYNEQFF. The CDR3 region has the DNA TGTGCCTGGGAGGGGGGATACTACAATGAGCAGTTCTTC.

The CDR3 sequence is CASRSTGTSVNNEQFF. In DNA form, the CDR3 reads TGCGCCAGCAGAAGTACCGGGACTAGCGTGAACAATGAGCAGTTCTTC. The genes are TRBV4-1 and TRBJ2-1; 10 nucleotides agree with TRBD2. Unmatched junction bases numbered 10, after V lost 6 bases and J lost 5 bases. Germline V gene sequence: CDR1 MGHRA, CDR2 YSYEKL. The CDR3 loop spans 16 amino acids.

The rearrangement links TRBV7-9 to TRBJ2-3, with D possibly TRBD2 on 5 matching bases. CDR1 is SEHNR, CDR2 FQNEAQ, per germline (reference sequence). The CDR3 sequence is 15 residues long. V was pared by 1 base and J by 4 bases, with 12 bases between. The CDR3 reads CASSLVGRGADTQYF. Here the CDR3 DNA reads TGTGCCAGCAGCTTAGTCGGTCGGGGTGCAGATACGCAGTATTTT. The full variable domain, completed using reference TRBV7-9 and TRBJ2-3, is DTGVSQNPRHKITKRGQNVTFRCDPISEHNRLYWYRQTLGQGPEFLTYFQNEAQLEKSRLLSDRFSAERPKGSFSTLEIQRTEQGDSAMYLCASSLVGRGADTQYFGPGTRLTVL.

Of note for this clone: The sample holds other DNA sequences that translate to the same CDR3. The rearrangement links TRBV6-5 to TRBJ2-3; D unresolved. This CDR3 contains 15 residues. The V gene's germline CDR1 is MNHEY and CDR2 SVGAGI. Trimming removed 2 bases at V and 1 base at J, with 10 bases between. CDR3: CASSYGLSGTDTQYF. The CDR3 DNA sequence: TGTGCCAGCAGTTACGGCCTCTCAGGCACAGATACGCAGTATTTT.

In DNA form, the CDR3 reads TGTGCCAGCAATAACCGCGGGTACAATGAGCAGTTCTTC. Translated, it gives CASNNRGYNEQFF. The J gene is TRBJ2-1, the V gene TRBV2; TRBD2 might be the D (5 bases). This CDR3 has 13 residues. With 7 bases removed from V and 4 bases from J, the gap between germline ends came to 11 bases. Germline CDR1 reads SNHLY; CDR2 reads FYNNEI.

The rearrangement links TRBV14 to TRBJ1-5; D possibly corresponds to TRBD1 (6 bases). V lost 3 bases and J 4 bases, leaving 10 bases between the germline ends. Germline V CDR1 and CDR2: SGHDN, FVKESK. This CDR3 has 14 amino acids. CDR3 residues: CASSQGAGNQPQHF. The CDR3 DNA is TGTGCCAGCAGCCAGGGGGCTGGGAATCAGCCCCAGCATTTT.

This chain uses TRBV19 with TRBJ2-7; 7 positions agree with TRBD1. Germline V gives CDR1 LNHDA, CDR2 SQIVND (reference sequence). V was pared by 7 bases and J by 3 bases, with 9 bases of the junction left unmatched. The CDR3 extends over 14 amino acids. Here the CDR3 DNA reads TGTGCCAGTAATGCAGCGGACAGGTACTACGAGCAGTACTTC. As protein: CASNAADRYYEQYF.

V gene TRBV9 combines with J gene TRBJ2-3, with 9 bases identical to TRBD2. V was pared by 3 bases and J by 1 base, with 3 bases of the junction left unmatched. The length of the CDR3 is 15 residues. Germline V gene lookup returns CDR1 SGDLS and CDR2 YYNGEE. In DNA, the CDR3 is TGTGCCAGCAGCGCATCTAGCGGGGGCACAGATACGCAGTATTTT. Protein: CASSASSGGTDTQYF. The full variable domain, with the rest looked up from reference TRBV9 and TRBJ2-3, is DSGVTQTPKHLITATGQRVTLRCSPRSGDLSVYWYQQSLDQGLQFLIQYYNGEERAKGNILERFSAQQFPDLHSELNLSSLELGDSALYFCASSASSGGTDTQYFGPGTRLTVL.

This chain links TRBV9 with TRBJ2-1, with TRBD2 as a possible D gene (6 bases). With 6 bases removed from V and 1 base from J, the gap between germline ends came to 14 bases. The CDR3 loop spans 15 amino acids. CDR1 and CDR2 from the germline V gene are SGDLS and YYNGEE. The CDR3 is CASNGVGSSYNEQFF. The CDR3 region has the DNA TGTGCCAGCAACGGCGTCGGGAGTTCCTACAATGAGCAGTTCTTC.

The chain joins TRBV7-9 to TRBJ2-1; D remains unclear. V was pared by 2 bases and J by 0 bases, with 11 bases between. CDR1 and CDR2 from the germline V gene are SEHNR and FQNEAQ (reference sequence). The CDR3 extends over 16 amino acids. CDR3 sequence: CASSLPDASSYNEQFF. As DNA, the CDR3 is TGTGCCAGCAGCTTACCCGACGCGAGCTCCTACAATGAGCAGTTCTTC. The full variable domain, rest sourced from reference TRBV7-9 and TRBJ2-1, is DTGVSQNPRHKITKRGQNVTFRCDPISEHNRLYWYRQTLGQGPEFLTYFQNEAQLEKSRLLSDRFSAERPKGSFSTLEIQRTEQGDSAMYLCASSLPDASSYNEQFFGPGTRLTVL.

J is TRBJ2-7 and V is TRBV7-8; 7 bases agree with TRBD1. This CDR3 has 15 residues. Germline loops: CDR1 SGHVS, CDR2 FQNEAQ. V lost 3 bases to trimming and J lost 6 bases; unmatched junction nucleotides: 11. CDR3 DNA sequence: TGTGCCAGCAGCTTTTTTCGACAGGGAACTGGCGAGCAGTACTTC. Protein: CASSFFRQGTGEQYF.

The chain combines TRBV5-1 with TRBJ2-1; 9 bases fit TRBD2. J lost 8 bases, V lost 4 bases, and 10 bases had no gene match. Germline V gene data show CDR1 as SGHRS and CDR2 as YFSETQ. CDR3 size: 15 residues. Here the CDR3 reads CASSAIAGEIHEQFF. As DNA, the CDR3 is TGCGCCAGCAGCGCAATAGCGGGAGAAATCCATGAGCAGTTCTTC.

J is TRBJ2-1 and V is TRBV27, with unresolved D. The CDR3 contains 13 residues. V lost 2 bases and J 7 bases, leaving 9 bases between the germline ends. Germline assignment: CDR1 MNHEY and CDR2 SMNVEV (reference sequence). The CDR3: CASSLEAANEQFF. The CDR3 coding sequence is TGTGCCAGCAGTTTAGAAGCAGCAAATGAGCAGTTCTTC.

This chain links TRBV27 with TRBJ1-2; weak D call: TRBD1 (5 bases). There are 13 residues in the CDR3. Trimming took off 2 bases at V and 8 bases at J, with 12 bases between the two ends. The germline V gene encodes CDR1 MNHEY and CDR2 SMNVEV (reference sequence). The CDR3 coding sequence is TGTGCCAGCAGTTTAGTCCCAGGGAACGGCTACACCTTC. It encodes CASSLVPGNGYTF.